The 7 T cell receptor beta chains below come from one sample, sequenced in a study of liver allograft versus peripheral blood T cells. The wider study: Graft-liver T cell receptor repertoires were compared against recipient peripheral blood repertoires.

One entry per CDR3 protein results from TCRdb running MiXCR on the reads. The data hold about 9,200 distinct CDR3 sequences, with roughly 25% observed a single time. The receptors were gathered from a human patient who had a liver transplant. Some T cells may be provided by the graft donor.

The chain carries TRBV30 and TRBJ1-6, with D perhaps TRBD1 (6 bases). V was trimmed by 0 bases and J by 5 bases, leaving 8 bases between them. The CDR3 is 14 residues long. Germline CDR1 reads GTSNPN; CDR2 reads SVGIG (reference sequence). The CDR3 DNA follows: TGTGCCTGGAGTGTAGAGGGGGATAATTCACCCCTCCACTTT. Its translation: CAWSVEGDNSPLHF.

The chain links TRBV20-1 to TRBJ2-2, with 11 bases fitting TRBD2. Germline V gene lookup returns CDR1 DFQATT and CDR2 SNEGSKA (reference sequence). The V and J ends lost 5 bases and 3 bases, in that order; junction bases with no gene match: 5. The length of the CDR3 is 15 residues. The CDR3 DNA follows: TGCAGTGCTTTTAGCGGGGGGGCGGACACCGGGGAGCTGTTTTTT. Its protein is CSAFSGGADTGELFF.

This clonotype has just a few counts. This chain links TRBV14 with TRBJ1-2; D not resolved. This CDR3 has 13 amino acids. Between the trimmed V and J ends, which lost 0 bases and 3 bases, there was a span of 5 bases. Germline values: CDR1 SGHDN, CDR2 FVKESK. CDR3 in DNA: TGTGCCAGCAGCCAAGAGTGGGACTATGGCTACACCTTC. The encoded protein is CASSQEWDYGYTF.

This clonotype turned up a few times. J is TRBJ2-5 and V is TRBV6-5, with D unresolved. V was pared by 6 bases and J by 2 bases, with 10 bases between. The germline CDR1 and CDR2 sequences are MNHEY and SVGAGI. The CDR3 has 13 amino acids. CDR3 in DNA: TGTGCCAGCAGCAAGGACGGTCAAGAGACCCAGTACTTC. Translation gives CASSKDGQETQYF.

This clonotype qualifies as medium-sized. This chain links TRBV19 with TRBJ2-2; D not certain. V was pared by 0 bases and J by 5 bases, with 25 bases between. CDR1 is LNHDA, CDR2 SQIVND, per germline (reference sequence). The CDR3 contains 20 residues. The CDR3 DNA reads as TGTGCCAGTAGTATAGATCGCGAGTTTCCCGGCCAGGAGAGGACCGGGGAGCTGTTTTTT. It codes for CASSIDREFPGQERTGELFF.

The V and J genes are TRBV7-3 and TRBJ2-5; D might be TRBD1 (5 bases). The CDR3 contains 16 residues. Germline loops: CDR1 SGHTA, CDR2 FQGTGA. Trimming stripped 1 base from V and 0 bases from J, with 12 bases between. The CDR3 sequence is CASSLKGPEYQETQYF. The CDR3 bases are TGTGCCAGCAGCTTAAAGGGGCCAGAGTACCAAGAGACCCAGTACTTC. The full variable domain, in which reference TRBV7-3 and TRBJ2-5 provide the parts outside the CDR3, is GAGVSQTPSNKVTEKGKYVELRCDPISGHTALYWYRQSLGQGPEFLIYFQGTGAADDSGLPNDRFFAVRPEGSVSTLKIQRTERGDSAVYLCASSLKGPEYQETQYFGPGTRLLVL.

By proportion, this clonotype is medium-sized (0.01 to 0.1%). This chain joins TRBV19 and TRBJ1-2, with D hard to call. The CDR3 is 12 amino acids. CDR1 and CDR2 (germline): LNHDA, SQIVND (reference sequence). The V end was cut by 2 bases, the J end by 8 bases, with 9 bases between. The CDR3 coding sequence is TGTGCCAGTAGTATATCGGTGAGCGGCTACACCTTC. Encoded protein: CASSISVSGYTF.